The clone carrying this T cell receptor beta chain has at least ten counts. Its antigen is as yet unknown. This CDR3 contains 13 residues. Trimming removed 3 bases at V and 5 bases at J, with 7 bases between. Germline lookup yields CDR1 LGHDT and CDR2 YNNKEL (reference sequence). The data derive from a study of identical twins. Healthy Caucasians, and only they, were the donors. A universal primer site came from template switching; cDNA carried unique molecular identifiers. TCRdb reprocessed the 5' RACE reads with MiXCR, giving one entry per CDR3 protein. The data contain 350,000 to 500,000 distinct CDR3 sequences, less than 20% of them singletons. General study findings and limits: Less excess twin sharing appeared in beta out-of-frame sequences. The study found that models underestimated out-of-frame TCR alpha sharing in monozygotic twins.

This sequence was found in a man aged 45 to 65 in good health. The chain recombines TRBV3-1 with TRBJ2-2; no clear D. Sample: naive T cells sorted from blood. CDR3 nucleotides: TGTGCCAGCAGCCAGGTTGTAACCGGGGAGCTGTTTTTT. Amino acid sequence: CASSQVVTGELFF.